A single sample gave rise to the 20 T cell receptor beta chains below, sequenced in a study of T cell responses to AZD1222 COVID-19 vaccine. Sequencing was performed with immunoSEQ multiplex PCR; in TCRdb, only in-frame clones are kept and a portion is missing. The repertoire holds 100,000 to 150,000 clones, with less than 95% as singletons. The input for sequencing was peripheral blood, taken on day 0 of AZD1222 vaccination. The receptors derive from an adult in good health.

This chain uses TRBV7-6 with TRBJ1-6; 10 bases align to TRBD1. V was clipped by 4 bases and J by 8 bases; unmatched bases: 5. The CDR3 has 15 residues. CDR1 and CDR2 from the germline V gene are SGHVS and FNYEAQ. CDR3 sequence: CASSSGQGLDSPLHF. Written as DNA, the CDR3 is TGTGCCAGCAGCTCGGGACAGGGGTTGGATTCACCCCTCCACTTT.

This rearrangement joins TRBV7-9 to TRBJ1-1; possibly TRBD1 for D (5 bases). The CDR3 has 14 residues. Germline CDR1 reads SEHNR; CDR2 reads FQNEAQ (reference sequence). The V gene lost 5 bases and the J gene lost 0 bases, with 10 bases spanning the gap. In nucleotides, the CDR3 is TGTGCCAGCAGCCAAGGGGCTATGAACACTGAAGCTTTCTTT. Translating it yields CASSQGAMNTEAFF.

The chain combines TRBV6-1 with TRBJ1-1, with D unclear. V gave up 3 bases and J gave up 4 bases, with 15 bases separating them. Germline CDR1 MNHNS, CDR2 SASEGT. The CDR3 length is 15 residues. This CDR3 is CASSEWSPGGTEAFF. CDR3 DNA: TGTGCCAGCAGTGAGTGGTCACCCGGAGGCACTGAAGCTTTCTTT.

This chain joins TRBV24-1 and TRBJ2-5; 8 bases are shared with TRBD1. Trimming cost V 4 bases and J 1 base; bases outside gene matches: 7. This CDR3 region has 16 residues. CDR1 and CDR2 from the germline V gene are KGHDR and SFDVKD. The CDR3 DNA follows: TGTGCCACCAGTGACTCTTTCGGACAGGGCCAAGAGACCCAGTACTTC. Translating gives CATSDSFGQGQETQYF.

The genes are TRBV3-1 (or the pseudogene TRBV3-2) and TRBJ2-5; no reliable D call. Germline loops: CDR1 LGHDT, CDR2 YNNKEL (reference sequence). The CDR3 contains 14 residues. V was shortened by 3 bases and J by 2 bases, with 10 bases between the two germline ends. The CDR3 nucleotides read TGTGCCAGCAGCCACGAGATTTGGCAAGAGACCCAGTACTTC. This encodes CASSHEIWQETQYF.

The rearrangement links TRBV27 to TRBJ2-4; no clear D gene. The ends were cut back, 6 bases at V and 0 bases at J, with 9 bases in the middle. This CDR3 contains 14 residues. The V gene's germline CDR1 is MNHEY and CDR2 SMNVEV (reference sequence). CDR3 sequence (DNA): TGTGCCAGCAGCCCCGGTCTAGCCAAAAACATTCAGTACTTC. It yields the protein CASSPGLAKNIQYF.

The gene calls are TRBV27 and TRBJ1-2; 9 bases agree with TRBD1. J gave up 8 bases and V 6 bases, and 7 bases lay outside the gene matches. Germline assignment: CDR1 MNHEY and CDR2 SMNVEV (reference sequence). The CDR3 consists of 13 residues. CDR3 DNA: TGTGCCAGCAGGGACAGGGGATTGTTCGGCTACACCTTC. Its protein is CASRDRGLFGYTF.

The chain joins TRBV10-3 to TRBJ2-5; 8 positions agree with TRBD2. Germline V CDR1 and CDR2: ENHRY, SYGVKD. The CDR3 is 15 amino acids. After removal of 2 bases from V and 7 bases from J, the junction contained 9 bases not matched to a gene. The CDR3 coding sequence is TGTGCCATCAGTGAGGGACTAGCCACTCCAAGGACCCAGTACTTC. It codes for CAISEGLATPRTQYF.

The J gene is TRBJ1-6, the V gene TRBV5-1; D may be TRBD1 (5 bases). The V end was cut by 4 bases, the J end by 4 bases, with 15 bases between. Looked up from germline, CDR1 is SGHRS and CDR2 is YFSETQ. This CDR3 has 16 amino acids. The DNA for the CDR3 is TGCGCCAGCAGCCAGTCCGGGACGGAATATAATTCACCCCTCCACTTT. Amino acids: CASSQSGTEYNSPLHF.

The chain combines TRBV7-9 with TRBJ2-1, with TRBD2 matching 9 bases. J lost 8 bases, V lost 5 bases, and 16 bases had no gene match. The CDR3 sequence is 17 residues long. Germline values: CDR1 SEHNR, CDR2 FQNEAQ (reference sequence). As DNA, the CDR3 is TGTGCCAGCAGCCAGGGTCAGGCGGGGGGGCTCGAGGATGAGCAGTTCTTC. Protein sequence: CASSQGQAGGLEDEQFF.

V is TRBV28 and J is TRBJ1-5; 7 bases are a match to TRBD1. The CDR3 extends over 14 amino acids. Germline-derived CDR1 and CDR2 are MDHEN and SYDVKM. The junction had 4 bases not matched to a gene; V was cut back by 1 base and J by 7 bases. The CDR3 DNA follows: TGTGCCAGCAGTTTATTAGGGGGCGGACAGCCCCAGCATTTT. The encoded protein is CASSLLGGGQPQHF. Based on the CDR3 plus reference TRBV28 and TRBJ1-5, the full variable domain is DVKVTQSSRYLVKRTGEKVFLECVQDMDHENMFWYRQDPGLGLRLIYFSYDVKMKEKGDIPEGYSVSREKKERFSLILESASTNQTSMYLCASSLLGGGQPQHFGDGTRLSIL.

V usage is TRBV19 and J usage is TRBJ1-2; 8 positions agree with TRBD1. Trimming took 7 bases from V and 8 from J; bases not matched to a gene: 6. The CDR3 runs 12 residues. CDR1 LNHDA and CDR2 SQIVND come from the germline V gene (reference sequence). DNA for the CDR3: TGTGCCAGTACTTGGACAGGGCGCGGCTACACCTTC. Its translation is CASTWTGRGYTF.

The V and J genes are TRBV5-6 and TRBJ2-7; TRBD1 is a possible D gene (5 bases). Germline lookup yields CDR1 SGHDT and CDR2 YYEEEE. Trimming left V 3 bases short and J 1 base short, with 8 bases between. The CDR3 is 13 residues long. The CDR3 DNA sequence: TGTGCCAGCAGCTATAGACAGTCCTACGAGCAGTACTTC. Its protein product is CASSYRQSYEQYF.

The V call is TRBV20-1, the J call TRBJ2-7; D possibly corresponds to TRBD2 (5 bases). Germline V gene sequence: CDR1 DFQATT, CDR2 SNEGSKA (reference sequence). The V and J ends lost 3 bases and 7 bases respectively, with 19 bases between them. This CDR3 has 14 amino acids. CDR3 in amino acids: CSASFRAPSGEQYF. The CDR3 bases are TGCAGTGCTAGTTTTAGGGCCCCTTCGGGAGAGCAGTACTTC.

The chain employs TRBV10-2 and TRBJ1-4, with a weak D call TRBD1 (6 bases). CDR1 WSHSY and CDR2 SAAADI come from the germline V gene. V lost 4 bases and J lost 8, with 14 bases in between. The CDR3 is 14 amino acids. For the CDR3, the DNA is TGCGCCAGCAGTGGGGGGGCAGTTGGAGAAAAACTGTTTTTT. This sequence encodes CASSGGAVGEKLFF.

The V gene is TRBV15, the J gene TRBJ1-5; D ambiguous. The CDR3 extends over 14 amino acids. Trimming cost V 0 bases and J 6 bases, with 9 bases left between them. Germline V gene data show CDR1 as LNHNV and CDR2 as YYDKDF (reference sequence). The CDR3 nucleotides are TGTGCCACCAGCAGAGAATCGGCAATTCAGCCCCAGCATTTT. Translation gives CATSRESAIQPQHF.

This clone appeared many times. The chain uses TRBV5-1 and TRBJ1-1, with TRBD1 matching 8 bases. Germline assignment: CDR1 SGHRS and CDR2 YFSETQ. Unmatched junction bases numbered 3, after V lost 4 bases and J lost 7 bases. The CDR3 covers 12 residues. CDR3 DNA: TGCGCCAGCAGCGTACAGGGGGGTGAAGCTTTCTTT. As protein: CASSVQGGEAFF.

The CDR3: CATSEATDSFNQPQHF. The CDR3 DNA reads TGTGCCACCAGTGAAGCGACAGACAGTTTCAATCAGCCCCAGCATTTT. V is TRBV24-1 and J is TRBJ1-5; possible D gene TRBD1, 5 bases. The length of the CDR3 is 16 residues. Trimming stripped 4 bases from V and 3 bases from J, with 15 bases between. Germline V gives CDR1 KGHDR, CDR2 SFDVKD.

The chain combines TRBV6-5 with TRBJ2-7; 8 bases align to TRBD1. Germline CDR1 reads MNHEY; CDR2 reads SVGAGI. This CDR3 is built from 15 residues. Trimming cost V 4 bases and J 1 base; bases outside gene matches: 6. CDR3 bases: TGTGCCAGCAGTTCCACAGGGGGTTGGTCCTACGAGCAGTACTTC. It is translated as CASSSTGGWSYEQYF.

The V and J genes are TRBV30 and TRBJ2-7; no clear D. Germline V gene lookup returns CDR1 GTSNPN and CDR2 SVGIG (reference sequence). The V end lost 2 bases, the J end lost 3 bases, and 5 bases lay between the germline ends. The CDR3 totals 11 residues. CDR3 loop: CAWSIRYEQYF. The CDR3 DNA follows: TGTGCCTGGAGTATACGCTACGAGCAGTACTTC.